These 10 T cell receptor beta chains came from one sample sequenced in a study of T cells in women clearing cervical HPV infection. The protocol was immunoSEQ multiplex PCR, while the TCRdb copy is restricted to in-frame clones and leaves out a portion. The sample is made up of about 30,000 clones, and the top ten hold 3% to 3.5% of it. The specimen sequenced was blood buffy coat. The receptors shown here come from a woman aged 18 to 69 with a cervical HPV16 infection that either progressed to CIN3+ or cleared (not recorded which).

To note about this clone: The DNA ends 3 residues before the CDR3 does, and the rest of the CDR3 is filled in from the germline J gene. This chain joins TRBV2 and TRBJ1-4, with D maybe TRBD1 (5 bases). The CDR3 consists of 13 residues. CDR1 SNHLY and CDR2 FYNNEI come from the germline V gene. The CDR3 protein is CASSETGNSPLFF. CDR3 DNA, as far as it was read: TGTGCCAGCAGTGAAACAGGCAATTCACCA.

The CDR3 loop reads CASSGTGNNSPLHF. The sequenced part of the CDR3 DNA is TGTGCCAGCAGCGGGACAGGGAATAATTCACCC. This chain joins TRBV5-4 and TRBJ1-6; 9 bases fit TRBD1. The CDR3 is cut off 3 residues early in the read; its end comes from the germline J gene. Germline CDR1 is SGHNT and CDR2 is YYREEE (reference sequence). The V segment lost 4 bases and the J segment 5 bases; nucleotides outside the gene matches: 1. The CDR3 consists of 14 residues. The variable domain in full, completed from reference TRBV5-4 and TRBJ1-6, reads ETGVTQSPTHLIKTRGQQVTLRCSSQSGHNTVSWYQQALGQGPQFIFQYYREEENGRGNFPPRFSGLQFPNYSSELNVNALELDDSALYLCASSGTGNNSPLHFGNGTRLTVT.

As for this clone: The read finishes 3 residues shy of the CDR3 end, and the germline J gene is used to complete it. V usage is TRBV5-6 and J usage is TRBJ2-2; maybe TRBD2 (7 bases). CDR1 and CDR2 from the germline V gene are SGHDT and YYEEEE. The CDR3 consists of 15 residues. CDR3 DNA, as far as it was read: TGTGCCAGCAGCCTTTGGGGGGGCGCGTCTGAAAAG. Translation: CASSLWGGASEK. The full CDR3 reads CASSLWGGASEKLFF. The full variable domain, rest sourced from reference TRBV5-6 and TRBJ2-2, is DAGVTQSPTHLIKTRGQQVTLRCSPKSGHDTVSWYQQALGQGPQFIFQYYEEEERQRGNFPDRFSGHQFPNYSSELNVNALLLGDSALYLCASSLWGGASEKLFFGEGSRLTVL.

CDR3 sequence reads: CASSLVRDSALFF. Partial CDR3 DNA: TGTGCCAGCAGCTTAGTCCGGGACTCGGCG. The V and J genes are TRBV7-8 and TRBJ2-2; D is perhaps TRBD2 (6 bases). The read ends 3 residues before the CDR3 terminus; that terminus is restored from the germline J gene. The germline V gene encodes CDR1 SGHVS and CDR2 FQNEAQ. The CDR3 runs 13 residues.

Regarding this clone: The read terminates 3 residues before the CDR3 end, so the remaining end is supplied by the germline J gene. The rearrangement joins TRBV7-8 to TRBJ1-5; D gene uncertain. V was trimmed by 0 bases and J by 2 bases, leaving 11 bases between them. Germline-derived CDR1 and CDR2 are SGHVS and FQNEAQ. This CDR3 comprises 16 residues. CDR3 DNA (partial): TGTGCCAGCAGCTTAGCGTCCGGGTACCGCAATCAGCCC. Protein product: CASSLASGYRNQP. The complete CDR3 protein is CASSLASGYRNQPQHF.

With respect to this clone: The CDR3 end lies 3 residues beyond the end of the read and is filled in from the germline J gene. This chain links TRBV30 with TRBJ1-5; D not certain. Per the germline V gene, CDR1 is GTSNPN and CDR2 is SVGIG (reference sequence). The CDR3 loop spans 13 amino acids. V was cut by 0 bases and J by 4 bases, with 7 bases left in between. The part of the CDR3 DNA that was read is TGTGCCTGGAGTGTGGCGGAAAATCAGCCC. Protein product: CAWSVAENQP. In full, the CDR3 reads CAWSVAENQPQHF.

About this clone: The read falls 3 residues short of the CDR3 end, and the missing part is taken from the germline J gene. V and J are TRBV19 and TRBJ2-3; 13 bases map to TRBD2. CDR1 and CDR2 (germline): LNHDA, SQIVND (reference sequence). This CDR3 has 16 residues. The trim removed 6 bases at V and 5 bases at J, leaving 8 bases unmatched. CDR3 loop: CASRPGLAGVEDTQYF. CDR3 DNA (partial): TGTGCCAGTAGACCTGGACTAGCGGGGGTTGAAGATACG.

To note about this clone: The CDR3 end is not reached by the read, which stops 3 residues before it; the germline J gene fills it in. The chain uses TRBV5-1 and TRBJ2-3; possibly TRBD2 for D (6 bases). The CDR3 spans 15 residues. Germline assignment: CDR1 SGHRS and CDR2 YFSETQ. This chain's CDR3 is CASSIRDSGSETQYF. The CDR3 bases that were read are TGCGCCAGCAGCATCCGGGACTCAGGTTCGGAGACG.

Points on this clone: The read stops 3 residues short of the end of the CDR3; the missing end is completed from the germline J gene. The V call is TRBV7-6, the J call TRBJ1-2; D remains ambiguous. From germline, CDR1 is SGHVS and CDR2 FNYEAQ. This CDR3 has 12 residues. This CDR3 reads CASVSSTDTYTF. Incomplete CDR3 DNA: TGTGCCAGCGTATCCAGCACAGATACC.

As for this clone: The sequence runs out 3 residues before the end of the CDR3; the remainder is reconstructed from the germline J gene. The rearrangement uses TRBV19 and TRBJ2-1; 9 bases map to TRBD1. After removal of 0 bases from V and 0 bases from J, the junction contained 3 bases not matched to a gene. The germline CDR1 and CDR2 sequences are LNHDA and SQIVND (reference sequence). The CDR3 length is 17 residues. The CDR3 loop reads CASSIDLTGGSYNEQFF. CDR3 DNA, as far as it was read: TGTGCCAGTAGTATAGATCTGACAGGGGGCTCCTACAATGAG. Filled out from reference TRBV19 and TRBJ2-1, the complete variable domain reads DGGITQSPKYLFRKEGQNVTLSCEQNLNHDAMYWYRQDPGQGLRLIYYSQIVNDFQKGDIAEGYSVSREKKESFPLTVTSAQKNPTAFYLCASSIDLTGGSYNEQFFGPGTRLTVL.